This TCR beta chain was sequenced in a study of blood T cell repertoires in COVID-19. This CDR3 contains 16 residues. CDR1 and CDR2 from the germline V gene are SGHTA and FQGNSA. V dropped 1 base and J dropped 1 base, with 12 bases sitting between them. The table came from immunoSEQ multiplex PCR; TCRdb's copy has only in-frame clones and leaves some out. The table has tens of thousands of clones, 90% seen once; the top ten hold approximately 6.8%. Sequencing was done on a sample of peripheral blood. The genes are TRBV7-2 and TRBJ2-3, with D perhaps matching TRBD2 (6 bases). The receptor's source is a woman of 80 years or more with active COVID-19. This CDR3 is CASSLGVAGRTDTQYF. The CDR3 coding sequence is TGTGCCAGCAGCTTAGGGGTTGCGGGACGCACAGATACGCAGTATTTT.